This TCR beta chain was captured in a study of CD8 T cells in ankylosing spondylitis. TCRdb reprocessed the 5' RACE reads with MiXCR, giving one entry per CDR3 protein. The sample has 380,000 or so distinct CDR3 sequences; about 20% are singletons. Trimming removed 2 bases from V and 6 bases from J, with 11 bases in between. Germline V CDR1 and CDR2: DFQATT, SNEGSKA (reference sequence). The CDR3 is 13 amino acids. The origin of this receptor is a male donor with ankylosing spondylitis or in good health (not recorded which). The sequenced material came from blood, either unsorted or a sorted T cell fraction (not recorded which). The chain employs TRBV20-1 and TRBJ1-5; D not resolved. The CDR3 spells CSARIDWGQPQHF. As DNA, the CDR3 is TGCAGTGCTAGAATTGATTGGGGTCAGCCCCAGCATTTT.